The 16 T cell receptor beta chains in this list originate from one sample, sequenced in a study of post-analysis software for immune sequencing data. For these TCRs, the target antigens are not known. Study outcomes and limitations: When patients were compared with controls, about five TRBV segments were more frequent, TRBV5-6, TRBV5-1 and TRBV20-1 among them.

Unique molecular identifiers were built into the TCR beta cDNA libraries. TCRdb redid the calling of the PCR reads with MiXCR, one entry per CDR3 protein. The table records 750,000 to 950,000 distinct CDR3 sequences, 46% of them present only once. Sequencing was carried out using blood. These receptors originate from a girl between 10 and 17 years old with multiple sclerosis.

This chain joins TRBV15 and TRBJ2-3; D uncertain. CDR1 LNHNV and CDR2 YYDKDF come from the germline V gene (reference sequence). This CDR3 spans 13 amino acids. V gave up 6 bases and J gave up 4 bases, with 11 bases separating them. CDR3 loop: CATSMSRPDTQYF. In DNA form, the CDR3 reads TGTGCCACCAGTATGTCTCGGCCAGATACGCAGTATTTT.

The chain has TRBV6-2 or TRBV6-3 and TRBJ2-7; 7 bases are shared with TRBD1. The DNA end favors TRBJ2-5, so the J call may be wrong. From germline, CDR1 is MNHEY and CDR2 SVGEGT. The CDR3 loop spans 13 amino acids. CDR3 loop: CASVHRGGETQYF. In nucleotides, the CDR3 is TGTGCCAGTGTTCACAGGGGCGGCGAGACCCAGTACTTC.

The chain is built from TRBV24-1 and TRBJ1-5, with 8 bases matching TRBD1. Unmatched junction bases numbered 8, after V lost 9 bases and J lost 5 bases. Per germline, CDR1 KGHDR and CDR2 SFDVKD. This CDR3 has 14 residues. CDR3 sequence reads: CATGGDRGDQPQHF. The CDR3 DNA follows: TGTGCCACCGGAGGAGACAGGGGTGATCAGCCCCAGCATTTT.

The chain carries TRBV5-5 and TRBJ2-6; maybe TRBD2 (5 bases). Germline V lookup: CDR1 SGHKS, CDR2 YYEKEE (reference sequence). This CDR3 is built from 17 residues. V was shortened by 4 bases and J by 0 bases, with 14 bases between the two germline ends. The CDR3 spells CASSAGLKNSGANVLTF. Here the CDR3 DNA reads TGTGCCAGCAGCGCAGGACTGAAAAACTCTGGGGCCAACGTCCTGACTTTC. Based on the CDR3 plus reference TRBV5-5 and TRBJ2-6, the full variable domain is DAGVTQSPTHLIKTRGQQVTLRCSPISGHKSVSWYQQVLGQGPQFIFQYYEKEERGRGNFPDRFSARQFPNYSSELNVNALLLGDSALYLCASSAGLKNSGANVLTFGAGSRLTVL.

This clonotype was observed a handful of times. The chain uses TRBV11-2 and TRBJ2-5, with 10 bases that match TRBD1. CDR3 length: 15 amino acids. The junction had 8 bases not matched to a gene; V was cut back by 5 bases and J by 5 bases. Germline lookup yields CDR1 SGHAT and CDR2 FQNNGV. The CDR3 bases are TGTGCCAGCAGCCCGTGGGACAGGGGAACGGAGACCCAGTACTTC. Translation gives CASSPWDRGTETQYF. The full variable domain, completed using reference TRBV11-2 and TRBJ2-5, is EAGVAQSPRYKIIEKRQSVAFWCNPISGHATLYWYQQILGQGPKLLIQFQNNGVVDDSQLPKDRFSAERLKGVDSTLKIQPAKLEDSAVYLCASSPWDRGTETQYFGPGTRLLVL.

The genes are TRBV7-9 and TRBJ1-5; D may be TRBD1 (6 bases). The germline V and J ends were trimmed by 6 bases and 2 bases, with 11 bases remaining between them. CDR1 and CDR2 (germline): SEHNR, FQNEAQ (reference sequence). The CDR3 sequence is 14 residues long. DNA for the CDR3: TGTGCCAGCAGTTCGGAGGGGGGCAATCAGCCCCAGCATTTT. Translating gives CASSSEGGNQPQHF.

This rearrangement joins TRBV9 to TRBJ2-3; D may match TRBD1 or TRBD2 (5 bases each). Germline CDR1 reads SGDLS; CDR2 reads YYNGEE. The germline V and J ends were trimmed by 4 bases and 4 bases, with 10 bases remaining between them. The CDR3 has 13 amino acids. The CDR3 reads CASSPRGADTQYF. Written as DNA, the CDR3 is TGTGCCAGCAGCCCTAGAGGGGCAGATACGCAGTATTTT.

The rearrangement uses TRBV7-6 and TRBJ2-7; no definite D call. Germline V CDR1 and CDR2: SGHVS, FNYEAQ. Between the trimmed V and J ends, which lost 1 base and 7 bases, there was a span of 26 bases. The length of the CDR3 is 18 residues. This CDR3 reads CASSLGLVLGPSMGEQYF. CDR3 nucleotides: TGTGCCAGCAGCTTAGGGCTAGTCCTAGGACCCTCTATGGGGGAGCAGTACTTC.

This clonotype was counted only a few times. The V gene is TRBV12-3 or TRBV12-4, the J gene TRBJ2-1; 7 bases fit TRBD2. Losses at the gene ends were 1 base for V and 7 bases for J; bases not matched to a gene: 7. CDR3 length: 15 residues. DNA for the CDR3: TGTGCCAGCAGTTTAGGGGCGGGAGCAGGGAATGAGCAGTTCTTC. Encoded protein: CASSLGAGAGNEQFF.

The CDR3 here is CAWSSNTYEQYF. CDR3 sequence (DNA): TGTGCCTGGAGTTCCAACACCTACGAGCAGTACTTC. The chain employs TRBV30 and TRBJ2-5; D is ambiguous. The DNA end is a closer match to TRBJ2-7, so the J assignment may be wrong. Germline loops: CDR1 GTSNPN, CDR2 SVGIG (reference sequence). The CDR3 totals 12 residues.

This clonotype came up a few times. CDR3 coding DNA: TGTGCCAGCAGTGACCTTGACAATGAGCAGTTCTTC. Translating it yields CASSDLDNEQFF. This sequence joins TRBV6-4 and TRBJ2-1; D unresolved. From germline, CDR1 is MRHNA and CDR2 SNTAGT. The V and J ends lost 2 bases and 5 bases respectively, with 4 bases between them. The length of the CDR3 is 12 residues.

The chain recombines TRBV3-1 with TRBJ1-2; D possibly corresponds to TRBD1 (6 bases). CDR3 length: 15 amino acids. The germline gives CDR1 LGHDT, CDR2 YNNKEL (reference sequence). Trimming pared 5 bases from V and 4 bases from J, leaving 17 bases between. CDR3 region: CASSIRRGGLYGYTF. The CDR3 DNA reads TGTGCCAGCAGCATCCGACGGGGGGGCCTCTATGGCTACACCTTC. The full variable domain, rest sourced from reference TRBV3-1 and TRBJ1-2, is DTAVSQTPKYLVTQMGNDKSIKCEQNLGHDTMYWYKQDSKKFLKIMFSYNNKELIINETVPNRFSPKSPDKAHLNLHINSLELGDSAVYFCASSIRRGGLYGYTFGSGTRLTVV.

V gene TRBV20-1 combines with J gene TRBJ2-7; TRBD2 agrees at 7 bases. Germline V gives CDR1 DFQATT, CDR2 SNEGSKA (reference sequence). The CDR3 loop spans 14 amino acids. With 4 bases clipped from V and 3 bases from J, the junction kept 9 bases outside the gene matches. CDR3 residues: CSANPPSGYYEQYF. The CDR3 nucleotides read TGCAGTGCTAATCCCCCTAGCGGATACTACGAGCAGTACTTC.

The gene calls are TRBV9 and TRBJ2-7; maybe TRBD2 (6 bases). From germline, CDR1 is SGDLS and CDR2 YYNGEE. V was trimmed by 4 bases and J by 0 bases, leaving 17 bases between them. This CDR3 contains 16 residues. The CDR3 coding sequence is TGTGCCAGCAGCAAAATCGGGACTCCCAGCTCCTACGAGCAGTACTTC. This sequence encodes CASSKIGTPSSYEQYF.

This clonotype appeared a single time. This chain joins TRBV6-5 and TRBJ1-2; D may be TRBD1 (5 bases). Per the germline V gene, CDR1 is MNHEY and CDR2 is SVGAGI. The CDR3 runs to 16 residues. Between the trimmed V and J ends, which lost 3 bases and 3 bases, there was a span of 17 bases. The CDR3 sequence: CASSYWRRGADYGYTF. CDR3 nucleotide sequence: TGTGCCAGCAGTTATTGGAGGAGGGGTGCGGACTATGGCTACACCTTC.

The chain is built from TRBV12-3 or TRBV12-4 and TRBJ1-2, with 8 bases that match TRBD1. CDR3 length: 15 residues. The V segment lost 5 bases and the J segment 7 bases; nucleotides outside the gene matches: 12. The CDR3 protein is CASSLSSDRVGGYTF. The CDR3 nucleotides read TGTGCCAGCAGTCTATCATCGGACAGGGTTGGTGGCTACACCTTC.